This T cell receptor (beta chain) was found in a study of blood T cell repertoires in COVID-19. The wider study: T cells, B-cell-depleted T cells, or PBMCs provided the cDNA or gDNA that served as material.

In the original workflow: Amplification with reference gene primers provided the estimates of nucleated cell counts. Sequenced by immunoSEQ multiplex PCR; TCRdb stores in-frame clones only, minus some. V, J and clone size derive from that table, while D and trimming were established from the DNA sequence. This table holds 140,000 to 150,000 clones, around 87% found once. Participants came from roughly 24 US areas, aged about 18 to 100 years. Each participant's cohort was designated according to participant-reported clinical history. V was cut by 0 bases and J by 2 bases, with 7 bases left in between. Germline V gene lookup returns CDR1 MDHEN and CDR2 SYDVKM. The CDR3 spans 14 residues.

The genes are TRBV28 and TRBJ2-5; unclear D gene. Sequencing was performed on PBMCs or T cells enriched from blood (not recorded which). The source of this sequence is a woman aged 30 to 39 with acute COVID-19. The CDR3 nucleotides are TGTGCCAGCAGTTTATGGCAGGATCAAGAGACCCAGTACTTC. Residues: CASSLWQDQETQYF.